These 18 T cell receptor beta chains originate from one sample sequenced in a study of sequential checkpoint blockade in melanoma. The table came from immunoSEQ multiplex PCR; TCRdb's copy has only in-frame clones and leaves some out. The sample yields about 1,300 clones, about 60% seen once. Treatment given: randomized to nivolumab then ipilimumab (arm A) or the reverse (arm B). The source material was CD8+ T cells sorted from blood (inferred from file names), sampled from a patient given nivolumab and ipilimumab in sequence. The source of these receptors is a human patient with melanoma. Some clones in this sample may be carry-over from other donors' samples.

The chain carries TRBV7-9 and TRBJ2-1; TRBD1 agrees at 8 bases. Germline lookup yields CDR1 SEHNR and CDR2 FQNEAQ (reference sequence). The CDR3 extends over 16 amino acids. Unmatched junction bases numbered 9, after V lost 4 bases and J lost 4 bases. The CDR3 is CASSSLDRAPYNEQFF. CDR3 DNA sequence: TGTGCCAGCAGCTCCTTGGACAGGGCCCCTTACAATGAGCAGTTCTTC.

This clone was seen a few times. This chain joins TRBV6-1 and TRBJ2-7; D call uncertain. V lost 1 base, J lost 6 bases, and 16 bases lay in between. The CDR3 runs 15 residues. Germline assignment: CDR1 MNHNS and CDR2 SASEGT. Here the CDR3 DNA reads TGTGCCAGCAGTGAAGTCTCACTTAGTTCCACCGAGCAGTACTTC. Protein: CASSEVSLSSTEQYF.

V is TRBV7-8 and J is TRBJ2-7, with a tentative D call TRBD1 (6 bases). Trimming left V 1 base short and J 6 bases short, with 7 bases between. The germline V gene encodes CDR1 SGHVS and CDR2 FQNEAQ. The CDR3 has 12 amino acids. The CDR3 loop reads CASSLGTAEQYF. CDR3 nucleotide sequence: TGTGCCAGCAGCTTAGGGACAGCCGAGCAGTACTTC.

The CDR3 DNA follows: TGCGCCAGCAGCCTGACAGGGGGCATGAACACTGAAGCTTTCTTT. Translation gives CASSLTGGMNTEAFF. This chain connects TRBV4-1 to TRBJ1-1, with TRBD1 matching over 10 bases. Germline V gives CDR1 MGHRA, CDR2 YSYEKL. The V and J ends lost 4 bases and 0 bases, in that order; junction bases with no gene match: 2. The CDR3 extends over 15 amino acids.

The CDR3 DNA follows: TGTGCCAGCAGCTTAATTGGATCCGCGGGAGATACGCAGTATTTT. Amino acid sequence: CASSLIGSAGDTQYF. The J gene is TRBJ2-3, the V gene TRBV11-2, with D perhaps matching TRBD2 (5 bases). V lost 2 bases to trimming and J lost 5 bases, with 14 bases between them. The CDR3 totals 15 residues. CDR1 SGHAT and CDR2 FQNNGV come from the germline V gene.

The chain recombines TRBV27 with TRBJ2-7, with D possibly matching TRBD2 (5 bases). V gave up 3 bases and J gave up 4 bases, with 28 bases separating them. The CDR3 contains 19 residues. Germline V lookup: CDR1 MNHEY, CDR2 SMNVEV (reference sequence). The CDR3 sequence: CASSFFMASTGSTIYEQYF. The CDR3 DNA follows: TGTGCCAGCAGTTTTTTTATGGCTTCAACTGGGAGTACTATTTACGAGCAGTACTTC.

The chain carries TRBV4-1 and TRBJ1-1; D is possibly TRBD1 (6 bases). The CDR3 runs 14 residues. Germline CDR1 reads MGHRA; CDR2 reads YSYEKL. Trimming took off 0 bases at V and 6 bases at J, with 11 bases between the two ends. The CDR3 loop reads CASSQDRGSPEAFF. The CDR3 DNA is TGCGCCAGCAGCCAAGACAGGGGATCCCCTGAAGCTTTCTTT.

V usage is TRBV6-5 and J usage is TRBJ1-1; tentatively, D is TRBD1 (5 bases). Germline loops: CDR1 MNHEY, CDR2 SVGAGI. Deletions cut 0 bases from V and 7 bases from J, with 15 bases between. This CDR3 spans 15 amino acids. Written as DNA, the CDR3 is TGTGCCAGCAGTTACTCGGTGGATGGGCAGGGTGAAGCTTTCTTT. Translated, it gives CASSYSVDGQGEAFF.

V and J are TRBV7-8 and TRBJ2-7; TRBD1 is a possible D gene (5 bases). Germline V lookup: CDR1 SGHVS, CDR2 FQNEAQ. V lost 2 bases and J lost 3, with 17 bases in between. The CDR3 extends over 16 amino acids. CDR3 sequence (DNA): TGTGCCAGCAGCTTACGGACAACTAACCGACACTACGAGCAGTACTTC. It codes for CASSLRTTNRHYEQYF.

The chain is built from TRBV7-6 and TRBJ2-1, with 7 nucleotides matching TRBD2. The CDR3 runs 19 residues. Trimming removed 5 bases from V and 0 bases from J; junction bases left unmatched: 16. CDR1 SGHVS and CDR2 FNYEAQ come from the germline V gene. CDR3: CASSAPRGGGGSSYNEQFF. The CDR3 coding sequence is TGTGCCAGCAGCGCCCCGCGGGGCGGGGGTGGGAGCTCCTACAATGAGCAGTTCTTC.

V is TRBV30 and J is TRBJ2-7; TRBD1 aligns across 7 bases. Germline V lookup: CDR1 GTSNPN, CDR2 SVGIG (reference sequence). Trimming at V came to 1 base and at J to 2 bases, leaving 8 bases not matched to a gene. The CDR3 length is 15 residues. Here the CDR3 DNA reads TGTGCCTGGAGTGGAACAGGGGTAAGCCCCTACGAGCAGTACTTC. Translating gives CAWSGTGVSPYEQYF.

The J gene is TRBJ2-3, the V gene TRBV27, with a tentative D call TRBD1 (6 bases). V was cut by 7 bases and J by 3 bases, with 17 bases left in between. The CDR3 runs to 15 residues. The germline CDR1 and CDR2 sequences are MNHEY and SMNVEV (reference sequence). CDR3 region: CASTSHPGVTDTQYF. The CDR3 DNA reads TGTGCCAGCACCTCTCACCCAGGGGTTACAGATACGCAGTATTTT.

In this sample, this clone is large (0.1 to 1%). The chain joins TRBV6-4 to TRBJ1-3, with TRBD1 as a possible D gene (6 bases). CDR1 and CDR2 from the germline V gene are MRHNA and SNTAGT. This CDR3 region has 16 residues. V dropped 2 bases and J dropped 0 bases, with 11 bases sitting between them. The CDR3 loop reads CASSDVGDTSGNTIYF. The DNA of the CDR3 is TGTGCCAGCAGTGACGTTGGGGACACCTCTGGAAACACCATATATTTT.

This clone occurred once. The chain employs TRBV19 and TRBJ1-1; a weak D match, TRBD1 (6 bases). The germline CDR1 and CDR2 sequences are LNHDA and SQIVND (reference sequence). V was clipped by 7 bases and J by 3 bases, with 12 bases between them. This CDR3 spans 13 amino acids. Written as DNA, the CDR3 is TGTGCCAGTACTACAGGGTGGGACACTGAAGCTTTCTTT. Encoded protein: CASTTGWDTEAFF.

The rearrangement uses TRBV27 and TRBJ2-5; 10 bases match TRBD2. The CDR3 sequence is 14 residues long. CDR1 MNHEY and CDR2 SMNVEV come from the germline V gene (reference sequence). Trimming removed 4 bases from V and 3 bases from J; junction bases left unmatched: 2. CDR3 bases: TGTGCCAGCAGTTCAGGACTAGCGGAAGAGACCCAGTACTTC. This gives the protein CASSSGLAEETQYF.

The chain uses TRBV27 and TRBJ2-1; 8 bases line up with TRBD1. The CDR3 consists of 13 residues. Germline-derived CDR1 and CDR2 are MNHEY and SMNVEV (reference sequence). V trimming: 7 bases; J trimming: 8 bases; junction bases outside the gene matches: 7. CDR3: CASTQQGVDEQFF. The CDR3 bases are TGTGCCAGCACCCAACAGGGGGTCGATGAGCAGTTCTTC.

The CDR3 spells CASSQPGQGFGEQFF. DNA for the CDR3: TGCGCCAGCAGCCAACCGGGACAGGGGTTCGGTGAGCAGTTCTTC. V is TRBV4-1 and J is TRBJ2-1; TRBD1 matches at 10 bases. Germline lookup yields CDR1 MGHRA and CDR2 YSYEKL. With V trimmed by 2 bases and J by 9 bases, 7 bases remained unmatched. The CDR3 has 15 amino acids.

This clone was picked up a small number of times. The chain has TRBV5-4 and TRBJ2-1; 10 bases fit TRBD1. The CDR3 sequence is 15 residues long. CDR1 is SGHNT and CDR2 is YYREEE in the germline V gene (reference sequence). V shed 4 bases and J 6 bases; nucleotides not matched to a gene: 7. In DNA form, the CDR3 reads TGTGCCAGCAGCCCCCGGGACAGGGGTTTCAATGAGCAGTTCTTC. Translation gives CASSPRDRGFNEQFF.